Shown below are 22 T cell receptor beta chains from a single sample sequenced in a study of blood T cells in healthy people across ages. The second PCR ran about 6 to 12 cycles with a sample-barcoded 5' primer and J-beta primers. TCRdb reanalysed the 5' RACE reads using MiXCR and keeps one entry per CDR3 protein. This sample yields 1,800,000 or so distinct CDR3 sequences, of which about two fifths are seen a single time; approximately 22% belongs to the top ten. The sample was blood. These receptors were obtained from a human donor in good health.

A few counts support this clonotype. The V gene is TRBV7-9, the J gene TRBJ2-1; weak D call: TRBD2 (6 bases). Germline CDR1 reads SEHNR; CDR2 reads FQNEAQ (reference sequence). The CDR3 spans 13 residues. V lost 2 bases and J lost 9, with 11 bases in between. CDR3 loop: CASSLPQGGEQFF. CDR3 coding DNA: TGTGCCAGCAGCTTACCTCAGGGAGGTGAGCAGTTCTTC.

The gene calls are TRBV7-2 and TRBJ2-5; 7 bases are shared with TRBD1. Germline values: CDR1 SGHTA, CDR2 FQGNSA. V shed 4 bases and J 2 bases; nucleotides not matched to a gene: 7. CDR3 length: 15 amino acids. The CDR3 region has the DNA TGTGCCAGCAGCTCACAGGGGAAATCTCAAGAGACCCAGTACTTC. Translation: CASSSQGKSQETQYF. Based on the CDR3 plus reference TRBV7-2 and TRBJ2-5, the full variable domain is GAGVSQSPSNKVTEKGKDVELRCDPISGHTALYWYRQSLGQGLEFLIYFQGNSAPDKSGLPSDRFSAERTGGSVSTLTIQRTQQEDSAVYLCASSSQGKSQETQYFGPGTRLLVL.

The V gene is TRBV13, the J gene TRBJ1-5; TRBD1 is a possible D gene (5 bases). The CDR3 sequence is 11 residues long. Germline V gene sequence: CDR1 PRHDT, CDR2 FYEKMQ (reference sequence). The germline V and J ends were trimmed by 8 bases and 6 bases, with 8 bases remaining between them. This CDR3 reads CASGGGQPQHF. In DNA, the CDR3 is TGTGCCAGCGGGGGGGGTCAGCCCCAGCATTTT.

On this clonotype: An end of the junction does not agree with germline; a read error may underlie this. The V and J genes are TRBV15 and TRBJ2-1, with 7 bases that match TRBD2. The CDR3 contains 15 residues. CDR1 LNHNV and CDR2 YYDKDF come from the germline V gene (reference sequence). This CDR3 reads CATSSGQAGNNEQFF. The CDR3 nucleotides are TGTGCCACCAGCAGCGGTCAAGCGGGAAACAACGAGCAGTTCTTC.

This clonotype occurred once. The chain joins TRBV12-3 or TRBV12-4 to TRBJ2-2; D is unclear. V was trimmed by 3 bases and J by 6 bases, leaving 8 bases between them. CDR3 length equals 13 residues. The CDR3: CASSFLTAGELFF. CDR3 coding DNA: TGTGCCAGCAGTTTTCTTACCGCCGGGGAGCTGTTTTTT.

There are many counts of this clonotype. The chain is built from TRBV7-2 and TRBJ1-2; TRBD1 matches at 8 bases. In germline, CDR1 is SGHTA, CDR2 FQGNSA. The CDR3 contains 14 residues. The V gene end was trimmed by 6 bases and the J gene end by 2 bases; junction bases not matched to a gene: 5. The CDR3 DNA follows: TGTGCCAGCAGTGAATGGACAGGGAACTATGGCTACACCTTC. Its protein is CASSEWTGNYGYTF.

This rearrangement joins TRBV3-1 to TRBJ1-6; D is perhaps TRBD1 (5 bases). The CDR3 runs 16 residues. The V end lost 4 bases, the J end lost 9 bases, and 19 bases lay between the germline ends. Germline loops: CDR1 LGHDT, CDR2 YNNKEL (reference sequence). This chain's CDR3 is CASSPMGGFGSSPLHF. The CDR3 DNA reads TGTGCCAGCAGCCCGATGGGGGGGTTCGGAAGTTCACCCCTCCACTTT.

The rearrangement links TRBV12-3 or TRBV12-4 to TRBJ2-7; D assignment may be TRBD1 or TRBD2 (5 bases each). Trimming pared 9 bases from V and 2 bases from J, leaving 17 bases between. CDR3 length: 14 amino acids. CDR3 region: CASSAPGRTYEQYF. The CDR3 coding sequence is TGTGCCAGTAGCGCACCGGGACGGACCTACGAGCAGTACTTC.

This chain uses TRBV5-1 with TRBJ2-5; 8 positions agree with TRBD2. The CDR3 runs 15 residues. Germline assignment: CDR1 SGHRS and CDR2 YFSETQ. J gave up 5 bases and V 6 bases, and 12 bases lay outside the gene matches. CDR3 sequence reads: CASKKIAGPTETQYF. The CDR3 DNA reads as TGCGCCAGCAAAAAGATAGCGGGGCCTACGGAGACCCAGTACTTC.

As concerns this clonotype: A read error may explain this, as a much larger clone is one base away. The chain uses TRBV9 and TRBJ2-7, with D possibly being TRBD2 (7 bases). The CDR3 spans 14 residues. Per germline, CDR1 SGDLS and CDR2 YYNGEE. The V and J ends lost 3 bases and 1 base respectively, with 11 bases between them. The CDR3 here is CASSGGGESYEQYF. Written as DNA, the CDR3 is TGTGCCAGCAGCGGAGGGGGGGAATCCTACGAGCAGTACTTC.

This clonotype appeared a few times. The chain joins TRBV20-1 to TRBJ2-5; D may match TRBD1 or TRBD2 (5 bases each). Germline loops: CDR1 DFQATT, CDR2 SNEGSKA (reference sequence). The CDR3 runs to 12 residues. CDR3 sequence (DNA): TGCAGCTTTCACAGGAGGCAAGAGACCCAGTACTTC. Its translation is CSFHRRQETQYF.

The chain carries TRBV20-1 and TRBJ1-5; D call uncertain. Germline CDR1 is DFQATT and CDR2 is SNEGSKA (reference sequence). V lost 1 base and J lost 4, with 14 bases in between. The CDR3 is 15 amino acids. CDR3 sequence (DNA): TGCAGTGCTAGAGGCGGCAATCCCTATAATCAGCCCCAGCATTTT. It is translated as CSARGGNPYNQPQHF.

This clonotype was counted only a few times. The V and J genes are TRBV7-2 and TRBJ1-1; D is ambiguous. There are 12 residues in the CDR3. The germline V and J ends were trimmed by 5 bases and 7 bases, with 11 bases remaining between them. From germline, CDR1 is SGHTA and CDR2 FQGNSA. Here the CDR3 reads CASSPEHYEAFF. The CDR3 DNA is TGTGCCAGCAGCCCAGAGCACTATGAAGCTTTCTTT.

The rearrangement links TRBV7-2 to TRBJ2-2; TRBD2 matches at 8 bases. Looked up from germline, CDR1 is SGHTA and CDR2 is FQGNSA. The CDR3 extends over 15 amino acids. The J segment lost 4 bases and the V segment lost 5 bases, leaving 6 bases of the junction unmatched. For the CDR3, the DNA is TGTGCCAGCAGCAAAAGCGGGGGACCCACCGGGGAGCTGTTTTTT. Amino acids: CASSKSGGPTGELFF.

The J gene is TRBJ1-1, the V gene TRBV7-8; 9 bases fit TRBD1. V shed 6 bases, J shed 7 bases, and the junction held 9 bases outside the gene matches. The CDR3 runs to 14 residues. Per germline, CDR1 SGHVS and CDR2 FQNEAQ. The CDR3 here is CASSSQGAKDEAFF. CDR3 coding DNA: TGTGCCAGCAGTTCACAGGGGGCGAAGGATGAAGCTTTCTTT.

In the case of this clonotype: An end of the junction does not agree with germline; a read error may underlie this. The genes are TRBV10-3 and TRBJ1-6, with 10 bases matching TRBD1. The CDR3 covers 15 residues. CDR1 and CDR2 from the germline V gene are ENHRY and SYGVKD. CDR3: CAISDPGQGNSPHHF. Here the CDR3 DNA reads TGTGCCATCAGTGATCCGGGACAGGGGAATTCACCCCACCACTTT.

CDR3 protein: CAISEGGDSRGEQYF. The CDR3 region has the DNA TGTGCCATCAGTGAGGGAGGGGACTCCCGAGGCGAGCAGTACTTC. This chain links TRBV10-3 with TRBJ2-7; D may be TRBD2 (6 bases). Germline V gene sequence: CDR1 ENHRY, CDR2 SYGVKD. The length of the CDR3 is 15 residues. V lost 2 bases and J 6 bases, leaving 17 bases between the germline ends.

The chain is built from TRBV18 and TRBJ1-2; 8 bases map to TRBD1. V lost 6 bases, J lost 3 bases, and 6 bases stayed unmatched. CDR1 KGHSH and CDR2 LQKENI come from the germline V gene. The CDR3 length is 14 residues. CDR3 sequence: CASSIAGGDYGYTF. CDR3 coding DNA: TGTGCCAGCTCCATTGCAGGGGGCGACTATGGCTACACCTTC.

This clonotype was counted many times. V and J are TRBV15 and TRBJ2-7, with 12 bases that match TRBD1. Germline V lookup: CDR1 LNHNV, CDR2 YYDKDF (reference sequence). J was trimmed by 3 bases and V by 5 bases; bases with no gene match: 8. The CDR3 covers 16 residues. CDR3 sequence: CATSGGQGAPYYEQYF. The CDR3 nucleotides are TGTGCCACCAGCGGGGGACAGGGGGCCCCCTACTACGAGCAGTACTTC.

Only a few counts were recorded for this clonotype. This chain joins TRBV10-3 and TRBJ1-5, with D hard to call. CDR3 size: 13 residues. V was trimmed by 2 bases and J by 5 bases, leaving 7 bases between them. CDR1 and CDR2 (germline): ENHRY, SYGVKD. The CDR3, as DNA: TGTGCCATCAGTGAGGGAGGCGATCAGCCCCAGCATTTT. It specifies CAISEGGDQPQHF.

Comment on this clonotype: At one end, the junction sequence differs from germline, possibly due to a read error. The chain carries TRBV13 and TRBJ1-2, with 7 positions matching TRBD1. The CDR3 loop spans 14 amino acids. Germline CDR1 and CDR2: PRHDT and FYEKMQ (reference sequence). CDR3 amino acids: CASSAGGQARGHTF. The CDR3, as DNA: TGTGCCAGCAGCGCAGGTGGACAGGCGCGTGGCCACACCTTC.

The chain uses TRBV6-6 and TRBJ2-5; D gene unclear. Trimming took 7 bases from V and 5 from J, leaving 11 bases between them. This CDR3 is built from 12 residues. Germline V lookup: CDR1 MNHNY, CDR2 SVGAGI (reference sequence). The CDR3 DNA reads as TGTGCCAGCACCCCTTATGGGGAGACCCAGTACTTC. Amino acid sequence: CASTPYGETQYF.